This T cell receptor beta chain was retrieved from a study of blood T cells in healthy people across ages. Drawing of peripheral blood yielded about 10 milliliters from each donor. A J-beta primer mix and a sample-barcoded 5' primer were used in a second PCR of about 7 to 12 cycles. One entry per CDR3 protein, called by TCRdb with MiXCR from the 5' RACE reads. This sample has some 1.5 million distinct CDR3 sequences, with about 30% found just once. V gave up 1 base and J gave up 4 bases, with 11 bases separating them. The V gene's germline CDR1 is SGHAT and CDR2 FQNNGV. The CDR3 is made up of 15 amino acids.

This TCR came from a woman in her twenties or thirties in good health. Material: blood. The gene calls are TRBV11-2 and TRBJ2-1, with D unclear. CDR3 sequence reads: CASSLGLLEYNEQFF. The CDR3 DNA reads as TGTGCCAGCAGCTTAGGGTTGCTGGAGTACAATGAGCAGTTCTTC.